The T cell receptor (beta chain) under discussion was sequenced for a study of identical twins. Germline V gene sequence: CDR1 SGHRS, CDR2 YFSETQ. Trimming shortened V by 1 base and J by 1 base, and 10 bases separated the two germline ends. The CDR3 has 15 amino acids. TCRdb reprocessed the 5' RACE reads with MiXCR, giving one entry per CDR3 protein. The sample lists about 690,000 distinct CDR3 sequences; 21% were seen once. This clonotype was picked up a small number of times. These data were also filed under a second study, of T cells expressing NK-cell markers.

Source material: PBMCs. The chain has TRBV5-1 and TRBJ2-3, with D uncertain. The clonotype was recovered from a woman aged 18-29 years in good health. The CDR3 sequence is CASSLSTLRTDTQYF. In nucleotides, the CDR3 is TGCGCCAGCAGCTTGTCGACACTCCGCACAGATACGCAGTATTTT.